The rows below give T cell receptor beta chains drawn from one sample of a study of beta chain features in type 1 diabetes. Libraries were prepared by immunoSEQ multiplex PCR; TCRdb keeps only in-frame clonotypes and omits some of them. The sample contains 550,000 to 850,000 clones, 13% of which appear only once. Material: naive CD4+ T cells from blood. These receptors were collected from a man between 18 and 29 years old with type 1 diabetes. CDR3s include the opening cysteine and the closing phenylalanine or tryptophan. Each record gives: CDR3 protein, CDR3 DNA, J gene, D gene, V gene, clone size. A D gene is named only where the DNA matches it firmly. Clone size, where shown, is once, few, many, or a class for clones that have expanded.

CDR3 protein: CASSQGRVAGHEQYF
CDR3 DNA: TGTGCCAGCAGCCAAGGACGGGTAGCGGGCCACGAGCAGTACTTC
J gene: TRBJ2-7
D gene: TRBD2
V gene: TRBV4-2
clone size: .

CDR3 protein: CAINPGLKGDTGELFF
CDR3 DNA: TGTGCCATCAATCCGGGCCTGAAGGGGGACACCGGGGAGCTGTTTTTT
J gene: TRBJ2-2
D gene: .
V gene: TRBV10-3
clone size: .

CDR3 protein: CASYIDGGDNNEQFF
CDR3 DNA: TGTGCCAGCTACATCGACGGGGGGGACAACAATGAGCAGTTCTTC
J gene: TRBJ2-1
D gene: TRBD2
V gene: TRBV5-4
clone size: .

CDR3 protein: CASSHPAGSTYEQYF
CDR3 DNA: TGCGCCAGCAGTCACCCGGCAGGTTCGACCTACGAGCAGTACTTC
J gene: TRBJ2-7
D gene: .
V gene: TRBV23-1
clone size: few

CDR3 protein: CASSFKDEQGPFNYGYTF
CDR3 DNA: TGTGCCAGCAGCTTCAAGGATGAACAGGGCCCCTTCAACTATGGCTACACCTTC
J gene: TRBJ1-2
D gene: .
V gene: TRBV5-6
clone size: .

CDR3 protein: CASSSTGVNTEAFF
CDR3 DNA: TGTGCCAGCTCATCGACAGGGGTGAACACTGAAGCTTTCTTT
J gene: TRBJ1-1
D gene: TRBD1
V gene: TRBV18
clone size: .

CDR3 protein: CASSLNSGGSYNEQFF
CDR3 DNA: TGTGCCAGCAGCTTAAATAGCGGGGGATCCTACAATGAGCAGTTCTTC
J gene: TRBJ2-1
D gene: TRBD2
V gene: TRBV7-8
clone size: .

CDR3 protein: CASSFSGPGTEAFF
CDR3 DNA: TGTGCCAGCAGCTTTTCAGGCCCGGGGACTGAAGCTTTCTTT
J gene: TRBJ1-1
D gene: .
V gene: TRBV7-9
clone size: few

CDR3 protein: CAWSIQISYGYTF
CDR3 DNA: TGTGCCTGGAGTATACAGATATCCTATGGCTACACCTTC
J gene: TRBJ1-2
D gene: .
V gene: TRBV30
clone size: few

CDR3 protein: CASSLRERETQYF
CDR3 DNA: TGTGCCAGCAGTTTGAGGGAGCGGGAGACCCAGTACTTC
J gene: TRBJ2-5
D gene: .
V gene: TRBV27
clone size: few

CDR3 protein: CSVGQGKTEAFF
CDR3 DNA: TGCAGCGTTGGACAGGGTAAAACTGAAGCTTTCTTT
J gene: TRBJ1-1
D gene: TRBD1
V gene: TRBV29-1
clone size: few

CDR3 protein: CASSPLAGAAYEQYF
CDR3 DNA: TGTGCCAGCTCACCCTTAGCGGGGGCCGCCTACGAGCAGTACTTC
J gene: TRBJ2-7
D gene: TRBD2
V gene: TRBV18
clone size: .

CDR3 protein: CATRGSGYGYTF
CDR3 DNA: TGTGCCACCAGGGGGTCCGGCTATGGCTACACCTTC
J gene: TRBJ1-2
D gene: TRBD1
V gene: TRBV28
clone size: .

CDR3 protein: CATSRGQGLTDTQYF
CDR3 DNA: TGTGCCACCAGCAGGGGACAGGGGCTCACAGATACGCAGTATTTT
J gene: TRBJ2-3
D gene: TRBD1
V gene: TRBV15
clone size: .

CDR3 protein: CASTGIAPYNEQFF
CDR3 DNA: TGTGCCAGCACAGGGATTGCCCCCTACAATGAGCAGTTCTTC
J gene: TRBJ2-1
D gene: .
V gene: TRBV28
clone size: few

CDR3 protein: CASSTQGPFNTGELFF
CDR3 DNA: TGCGCCAGCAGCACCCAGGGGCCGTTCAACACCGGGGAGCTGTTTTTT
J gene: TRBJ2-2
D gene: .
V gene: TRBV5-1
clone size: .

CDR3 protein: CASSPYRARDTEAFF
CDR3 DNA: TGTGCCAGCTCGCCGTACAGGGCGAGGGACACTGAAGCTTTCTTT
J gene: TRBJ1-1
D gene: .
V gene: TRBV18
clone size: .

CDR3 protein: CSVSSGGLNTEAFF
CDR3 DNA: TGCAGCGTCTCATCCGGGGGGTTGAACACTGAAGCTTTCTTT
J gene: TRBJ1-1
D gene: .
V gene: TRBV29-1
clone size: few

CDR3 protein: CASSQGRGTYEQYF
CDR3 DNA: TGCGCCAGCAGCCAGGGTCGGGGGACCTACGAGCAGTACTTC
J gene: TRBJ2-7
D gene: .
V gene: TRBV4-1
clone size: .

CDR3 protein: CAWSRETVTDTQYF
CDR3 DNA: TGTGCCTGGAGTCGAGAGACGGTAACAGATACGCAGTATTTT
J gene: TRBJ2-3
D gene: .
V gene: TRBV30
clone size: few

CDR3 protein: CSGIWNTEAFF
CDR3 DNA: TGCAGCGGGATCTGGAACACTGAAGCTTTCTTT
J gene: TRBJ1-1
D gene: .
V gene: TRBV29-1
clone size: .

CDR3 protein: CASSKRRQTREADTQYF
CDR3 DNA: TGTGCCAGCAGCAAACGCAGACAGACTCGGGAGGCAGATACGCAGTATTTT
J gene: TRBJ2-3
D gene: TRBD2
V gene: TRBV5-6
clone size: .

CDR3 protein: CASSQDRLRNYEQYF
CDR3 DNA: TGTGCCAGCAGCCAAGATCGGTTAAGGAACTACGAGCAGTACTTC
J gene: TRBJ2-7
D gene: .
V gene: TRBV14
clone size: few

CDR3 protein: CASSFSGDEQFF
CDR3 DNA: TGTGCCAGCAGTTTTAGTGGCGATGAGCAGTTCTTC
J gene: TRBJ2-1
D gene: .
V gene: TRBV6-5
clone size: .

CDR3 protein: CASTGRDTEAFF
CDR3 DNA: TGTGCTTCAACAGGTCGGGACACTGAAGCTTTCTTT
J gene: TRBJ1-1
D gene: .
V gene: TRBV30
clone size: .

CDR3 protein: CASSQEQGALNEQYF
CDR3 DNA: TGCGCCAGCAGCCAGGAACAGGGGGCGCTGAACGAGCAGTACTTC
J gene: TRBJ2-7
D gene: TRBD1
V gene: TRBV4-1
clone size: .

CDR3 protein: CASSRTDYSYEQYF
CDR3 DNA: TGTGCCAGCAGTCGCACGGACTACTCCTACGAGCAGTACTTC
J gene: TRBJ2-7
D gene: .
V gene: TRBV6-5
clone size: .

CDR3 protein: CASSPGSSGANVLTF
CDR3 DNA: TGCGCCAGCAGCCCGGGATCCTCTGGGGCCAACGTCCTGACTTTC
J gene: TRBJ2-6
D gene: .
V gene: TRBV5-1
clone size: few

CDR3 protein: CASASGSAASGANVLTF
CDR3 DNA: TGCGCCAGCGCCTCCGGGTCAGCCGCCTCTGGGGCCAACGTCCTGACTTTC
J gene: TRBJ2-6
D gene: .
V gene: TRBV5-1
clone size: few

CDR3 protein: CASGSNGNTQYF
CDR3 DNA: TGTGCTAGTGGTTCGAACGGGAATACGCAGTATTTT
J gene: TRBJ2-3
D gene: .
V gene: TRBV12-5
clone size: few

CDR3 protein: CASSPPGGTRDTEAFF
CDR3 DNA: TGTGCCAGCTCACCGCCAGGGGGGACCCGGGACACTGAAGCTTTCTTT
J gene: TRBJ1-1
D gene: TRBD1
V gene: TRBV18
clone size: few